These T cell receptor beta chains were read from a single sample in a study of shared clonotypes between healthy human individuals. Assay: immunoSEQ multiplex PCR; the TCRdb copy retains only in-frame clones and omits some. This sample has roughly 2.2 million clones, with around 93% found just once. Material: naive CD4+ T cells from PBMCs. Receptors originate from a man between 18 and 29 years old in good health. Some clones in this sample may be carry-over from other donors' samples. Both conserved end residues are part of each CDR3. D genes are given only for firm matches. Size values are once, few and many counts, or a class for expanded clones, and some rows have none.

j_call: TRBJ2-4; d_call: -; v_call: TRBV28; clone_size: -; cdr3_aa: CASSLVGTMNAKNIQYF; cdr3_nt: TGTGCCAGCAGTTTGGTAGGGACCATGAATGCCAAAAACATTCAGTACTTC
j_call: TRBJ1-5; d_call: -; v_call: TRBV7-2; clone_size: -; cdr3_aa: CASSLGPSQVQPQHF; cdr3_nt: TGTGCCAGCAGCTTAGGCCCAAGCCAAGTGCAGCCCCAGCATTTT
j_call: TRBJ2-2; d_call: -; v_call: TRBV7-3; clone_size: -; cdr3_aa: CASSLGTLTGELFF; cdr3_nt: TGTGCCAGCAGCTTAGGGACCCTTACCGGGGAGCTGTTTTTT
j_call: TRBJ2-1; d_call: TRBD2; v_call: TRBV6-5; clone_size: -; cdr3_aa: CASTTLAGYNEQFF; cdr3_nt: TGTGCCAGCACGACTTTAGCGGGGTACAATGAGCAGTTCTTC
j_call: TRBJ2-1; d_call: -; v_call: TRBV11-2; clone_size: -; cdr3_aa: CASSPRDFLEGEQFF; cdr3_nt: TGTGCCAGCAGCCCACGGGACTTCCTGGAGGGTGAGCAGTTCTTC
j_call: TRBJ2-1; d_call: -; v_call: TRBV6-5; clone_size: once; cdr3_aa: CASSRSYSYNEQFF; cdr3_nt: TGTGCCAGCAGTCGGTCCTACTCCTACAATGAGCAGTTCTTC
j_call: TRBJ1-1; d_call: -; v_call: TRBV5-4; clone_size: -; cdr3_aa: CASSLVRGFNTEAFF; cdr3_nt: TGTGCCAGCAGCTTGGTTCGGGGATTCAACACTGAAGCCTTCTTT
j_call: TRBJ2-1; d_call: TRBD1; v_call: TRBV7-8; clone_size: -; cdr3_aa: CASSLDRGDEQFF; cdr3_nt: TGTGCCAGCAGCTTAGACAGGGGAGATGAGCAGTTCTTC
j_call: TRBJ1-2; d_call: -; v_call: TRBV29-1; clone_size: -; cdr3_aa: CSVEGAYGYTF; cdr3_nt: TGCAGCGTTGAAGGAGCCTATGGCTACACCTTC
j_call: TRBJ2-1; d_call: TRBD2; v_call: TRBV28; clone_size: -; cdr3_aa: CASTTEAGGPYNEQFF; cdr3_nt: TGTGCCAGCACCACTGAGGCGGGAGGGCCCTACAATGAGCAGTTCTTC
j_call: TRBJ2-3; d_call: -; v_call: TRBV6-5; clone_size: -; cdr3_aa: CAHPPCGTSTDTQYF; cdr3_nt: TGTGCTCACCCCCCGTGCGGTACTAGCACAGATACGCAGTATTTT
j_call: TRBJ1-2; d_call: -; v_call: TRBV5-1; clone_size: once; cdr3_aa: CASSLGTDGYTF; cdr3_nt: TGCGCCAGCAGCTTGGGGACAGACGGCTACACCTTC